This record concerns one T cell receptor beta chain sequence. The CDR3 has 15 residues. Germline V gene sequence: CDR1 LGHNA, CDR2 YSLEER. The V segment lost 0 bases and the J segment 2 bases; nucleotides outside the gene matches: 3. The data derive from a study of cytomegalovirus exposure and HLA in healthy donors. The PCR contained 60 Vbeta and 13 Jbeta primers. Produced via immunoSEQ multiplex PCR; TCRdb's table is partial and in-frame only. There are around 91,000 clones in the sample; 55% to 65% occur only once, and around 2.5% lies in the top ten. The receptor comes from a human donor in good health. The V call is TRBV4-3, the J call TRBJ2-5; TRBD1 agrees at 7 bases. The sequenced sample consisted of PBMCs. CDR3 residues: CASSQEGQAQETQYF. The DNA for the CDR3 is TGCGCCAGCAGCCAAGAAGGACAGGCTCAAGAGACCCAGTACTTC.